This TCR beta chain was found in a study of T cells after yellow fever vaccination. On the study more broadly: For low cell numbers, libraries were made with SMART-Seq v4 Ultra Low Input.

Study results and caveats: Secondary responses were weaker yet peaked faster, day 5 versus 15. Contamination by abundant bulk-population clonotypes could be present in FACS-sorted repertoires.

V lost 2 bases to trimming and J lost 6 bases; unmatched junction nucleotides: 2. Germline assignment: CDR1 WSHSY and CDR2 SAAADI. The CDR3 loop spans 14 amino acids. The TCR cDNA carried a universal primer site and UMIs from 5'RACE template switching. TCRdb recomputed calls from the 5' RACE reads with MiXCR, one row per CDR3 protein. This table has 150,000 to 200,000 distinct CDR3 sequences, roughly 9% appearing once. This clonotype was seen repeatedly, ten times or more. Its antigen is unidentified. The source was CD8+ T cells sorted from PBMCs, collected 45 days after the yellow fever booster vaccination. The TCR sequence derives from a man aged 18 to 29 who received the YFV17D yellow fever vaccine. The V call is TRBV10-2, the J call TRBJ2-2; 8 bases line up with TRBD1. DNA for the CDR3: TGCGCCAGCAGTGAGGGGACAGGTCCCGGGGAGCTGTTTTTT. This codes for CASSEGTGPGELFF.